This TCR beta chain emerged from a study of cytomegalovirus exposure and HLA in healthy donors. Comments on this clone: Its antigen is unknown.

Study observations and caveats: Donors belonging to an Asian-associated ancestry cluster reportedly showed fewer N-insertions in productive TCRs than the roughly 700-donor mean, according to what a later analysis found.

Primers for the PCR totalled 60 Vbeta and 13 Jbeta. Using immunoSEQ multiplex PCR, the repertoire was profiled, and TCRdb retains in-frame clones only, with some absent. The sample lists roughly 100,000 clones, under 80% seen once, with about 8.6% in the top ten. Material for sequencing was PBMCs. The TCR sequence derives from a middle-aged woman in good health and CMV-seropositive.

The CDR3 nucleotides are TGTGCCAGCAGCTTAGGCCTAGCGGGCCCCACAGATACGCAGTATTTT. It codes for CASSLGLAGPTDTQYF. The rearrangement links TRBV7-8 to TRBJ2-3; the match to TRBD2 covers 8 bases. The germline V gene encodes CDR1 SGHVS and CDR2 FQNEAQ. The J segment lost 2 bases and the V segment lost 1 base, leaving 5 bases of the junction unmatched. The CDR3 is 16 amino acids.